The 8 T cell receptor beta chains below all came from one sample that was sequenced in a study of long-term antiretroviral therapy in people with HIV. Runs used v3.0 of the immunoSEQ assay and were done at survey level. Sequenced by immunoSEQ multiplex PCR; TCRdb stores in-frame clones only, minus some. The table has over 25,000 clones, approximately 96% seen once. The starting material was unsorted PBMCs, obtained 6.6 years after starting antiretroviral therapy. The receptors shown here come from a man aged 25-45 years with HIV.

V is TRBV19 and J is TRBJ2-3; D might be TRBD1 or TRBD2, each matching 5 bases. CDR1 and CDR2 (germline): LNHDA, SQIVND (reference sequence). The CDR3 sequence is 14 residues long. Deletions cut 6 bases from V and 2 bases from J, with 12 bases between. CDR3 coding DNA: TGTGCCAGTAGATCAACCGGGACCACAGATACGCAGTATTTT. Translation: CASRSTGTTDTQYF.

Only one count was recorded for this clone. The CDR3 coding sequence is TGTGCCAGCAGCAGCGAAAGACCAATATCGTACTTC. This gives the protein CASSSERPISYF. The rearrangement links TRBV7-2 to TRBJ2-5; unclear D gene. CDR1 is SGHTA, CDR2 FQGNSA, per germline. The CDR3 is 12 amino acids. The V and J ends lost 5 bases and 13 bases respectively, with 17 bases between them.

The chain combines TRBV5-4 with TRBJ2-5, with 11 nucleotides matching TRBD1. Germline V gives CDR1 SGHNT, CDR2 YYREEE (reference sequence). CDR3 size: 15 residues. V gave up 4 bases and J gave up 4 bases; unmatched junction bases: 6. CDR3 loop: CASSLGTGGRETQYF. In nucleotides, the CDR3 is TGTGCCAGCAGCCTAGGGACAGGGGGACGAGAGACCCAGTACTTC.

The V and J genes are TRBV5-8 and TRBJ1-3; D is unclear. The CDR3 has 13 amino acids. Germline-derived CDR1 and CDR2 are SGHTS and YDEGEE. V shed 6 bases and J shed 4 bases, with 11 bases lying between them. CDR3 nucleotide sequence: TGTGCCAGCAAACTGAGGGCCGGAAACACCATATATTTT. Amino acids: CASKLRAGNTIYF.

The CDR3 coding sequence is TGTGCCAGCAGTCTCGACAGGGGAGAGTCACCCCTCCACTTT. Encoded protein: CASSLDRGESPLHF. This rearrangement joins TRBV6-1 to TRBJ1-6; TRBD1 matches 8 bases. J lost 10 bases, V lost 5 bases, and 7 bases had no gene match. Per germline, CDR1 MNHNS and CDR2 SASEGT. The CDR3 length is 14 residues.

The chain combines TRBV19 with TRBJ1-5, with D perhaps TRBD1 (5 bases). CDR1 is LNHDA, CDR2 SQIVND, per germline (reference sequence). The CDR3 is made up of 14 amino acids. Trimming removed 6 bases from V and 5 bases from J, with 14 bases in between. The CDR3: CASSLGARDQPQHF. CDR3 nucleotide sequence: TGTGCCAGTAGCCTTGGGGCGCGGGATCAGCCCCAGCATTTT.

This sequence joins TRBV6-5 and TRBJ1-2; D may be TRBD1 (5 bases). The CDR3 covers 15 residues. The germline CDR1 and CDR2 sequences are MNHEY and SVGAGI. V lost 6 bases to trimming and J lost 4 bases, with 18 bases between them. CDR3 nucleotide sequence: TGTGCCAGCAGGGGCCGGGACCGATTCTTCTATGGCTACACCTTC. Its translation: CASRGRDRFFYGYTF.

The CDR3 nucleotides are TGTGCCAGCAGCTCCTACGGGACACCGGGCTATAGCAATCAGCCCCAGCATTTT. Translation gives CASSSYGTPGYSNQPQHF. The V and J genes are TRBV5-6 and TRBJ1-5, with D possibly being TRBD1 (6 bases). Trimming cost V 3 bases and J 0 bases, with 19 bases left between them. Germline CDR1 is SGHDT and CDR2 is YYEEEE. This CDR3 has 18 residues.